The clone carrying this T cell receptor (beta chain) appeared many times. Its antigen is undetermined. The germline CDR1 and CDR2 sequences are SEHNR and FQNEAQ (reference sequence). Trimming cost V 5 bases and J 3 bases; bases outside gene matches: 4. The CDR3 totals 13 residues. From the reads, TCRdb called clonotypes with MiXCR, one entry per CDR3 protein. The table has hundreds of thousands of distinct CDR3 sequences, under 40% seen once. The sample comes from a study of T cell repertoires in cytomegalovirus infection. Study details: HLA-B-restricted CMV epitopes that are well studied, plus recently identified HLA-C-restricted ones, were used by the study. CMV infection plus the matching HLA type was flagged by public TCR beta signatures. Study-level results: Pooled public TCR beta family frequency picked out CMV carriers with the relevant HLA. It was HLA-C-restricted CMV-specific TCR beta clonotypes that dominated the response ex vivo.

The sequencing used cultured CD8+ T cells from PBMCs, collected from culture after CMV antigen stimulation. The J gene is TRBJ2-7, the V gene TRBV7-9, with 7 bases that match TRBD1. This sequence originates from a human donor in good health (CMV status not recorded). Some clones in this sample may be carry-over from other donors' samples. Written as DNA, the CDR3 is TGTGCCAGCAGCGCTGGACAGGTCTACGAGCAGTACGTC. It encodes CASSAGQVYEQYV.